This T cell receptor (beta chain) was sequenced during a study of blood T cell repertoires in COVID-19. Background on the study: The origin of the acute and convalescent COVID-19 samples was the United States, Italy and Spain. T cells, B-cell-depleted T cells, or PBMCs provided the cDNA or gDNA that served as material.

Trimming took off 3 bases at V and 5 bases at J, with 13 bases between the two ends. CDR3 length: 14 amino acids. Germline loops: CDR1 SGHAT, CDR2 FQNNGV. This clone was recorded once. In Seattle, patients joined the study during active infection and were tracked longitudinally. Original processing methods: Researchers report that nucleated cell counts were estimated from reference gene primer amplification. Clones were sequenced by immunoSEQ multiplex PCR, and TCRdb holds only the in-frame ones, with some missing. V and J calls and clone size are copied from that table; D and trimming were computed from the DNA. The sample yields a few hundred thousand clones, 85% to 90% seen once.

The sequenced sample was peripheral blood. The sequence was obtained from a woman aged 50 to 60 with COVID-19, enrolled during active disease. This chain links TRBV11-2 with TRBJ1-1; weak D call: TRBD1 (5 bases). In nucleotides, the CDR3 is TGTGCCAGCAGCTTCCCAGGGAAAGGGACTGAAGCTTTCTTT. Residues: CASSFPGKGTEAFF.